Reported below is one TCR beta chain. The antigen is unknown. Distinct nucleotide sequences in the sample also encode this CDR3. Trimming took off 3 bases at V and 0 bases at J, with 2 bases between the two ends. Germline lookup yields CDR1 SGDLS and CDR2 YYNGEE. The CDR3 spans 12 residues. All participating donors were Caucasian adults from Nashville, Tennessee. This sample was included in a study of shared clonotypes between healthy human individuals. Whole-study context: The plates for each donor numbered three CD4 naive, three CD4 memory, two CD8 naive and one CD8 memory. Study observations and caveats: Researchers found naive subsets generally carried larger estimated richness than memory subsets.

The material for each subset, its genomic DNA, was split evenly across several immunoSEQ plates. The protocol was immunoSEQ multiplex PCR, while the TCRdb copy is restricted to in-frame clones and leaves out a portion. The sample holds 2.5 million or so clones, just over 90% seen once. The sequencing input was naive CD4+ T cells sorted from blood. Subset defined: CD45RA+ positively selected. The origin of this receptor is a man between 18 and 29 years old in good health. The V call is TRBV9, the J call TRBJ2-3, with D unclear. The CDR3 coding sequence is TGTGCCAGCAGCGGGAGCACAGATACGCAGTATTTT. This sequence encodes CASSGSTDTQYF.